The rows below give T cell receptor beta chains drawn from one sample of a study of early T cells in non-severe SARS-CoV-2 infection. TCRdb passed the 5' RACE reads through MiXCR, listing each CDR3 protein once. There are approximately 75,000 distinct CDR3 sequences in the sample; 3.5% to 6% occur only once, and roughly 3.6% lies in the top ten. The input for sequencing was whole blood, taken at baseline. Receptors originate from an adult who was a healthcare worker with PCR-confirmed SARS-CoV-2 infection or an uninfected control (not recorded which). The donor label of this sample is uncertain. The CDR3 runs from the conserved cysteine through the conserved F or W. D genes are given only for firm matches. Rows may omit the clone size; those that give it use once, few, many or a size class.

>TRBJ2-1|NA|TRBV5-1|many
CASSLGASSYNEQFF
TGCGCCAGCAGCTTGGGGGCAAGCTCCTACAATGAGCAGTTCTTC
>TRBJ2-2|NA|TRBV4-2|NA
CASSQGLAGELFF
TGTGCCAGCAGCCAAGGGTTGGCCGGGGAGCTGTTTTTT
>TRBJ1-2|NA|TRBV6-6|few
CASSTRQADIANYGYTF
TGTGCCAGCAGTACCCGACAGGCAGATATTGCTAACTATGGCTACACCTTC
>TRBJ2-1|TRBD2|TRBV10-2|many
CASNPGLAGANEQFF
TGCGCCAGCAATCCGGGACTAGCGGGGGCCAATGAGCAGTTCTTC
>TRBJ2-1|NA|TRBV11-3|many
CASSLGLRGATLNEQFF
TGTGCCAGCAGCTTAGGGCTGAGGGGGGCGACCCTCAATGAGCAGTTCTTC
>TRBJ1-1|NA|TRBV21-1|NA
CASLSPGPCGTEAFF
TGTGCCAGCCTATCACCCGGCCCCTGCGGCACTGAAGCTTTCTTT
>TRBJ1-4|TRBD1|TRBV28|few
CASSSNRGRGPFNEKLFF
TGTGCCAGCAGTTCAAACAGGGGGAGGGGCCCTTTTAATGAAAAACTGTTTTTT
>TRBJ2-1|NA|TRBV20-1|many
CSARDRTGAHPPSSYNEQFF
TGCAGTGCTAGAGATCGGACCGGGGCCCACCCCCCCTCCTCGTACAATGAGCAGTTCTTC
>TRBJ2-1|NA|TRBV20-1|many
CSARDLAASYNEQFF
TGCAGTGCTAGAGATTTAGCGGCCTCCTACAATGAGCAGTTCTTC
>TRBJ2-1|TRBD2|TRBV9|many
CASSVRYGGKMDEQFF
TGTGCCAGCAGCGTGCGGTACGGGGGGAAAATGGATGAGCAGTTCTTC
>TRBJ2-1|NA|TRBV6-1|NA
CASSGRGSPLHEQFF
TGTGCCAGCAGTGGCAGGGGATCCCCTTTACATGAGCAGTTCTTC
>TRBJ2-3|NA|TRBV12-5|few
CASGSYLRGGQSTDTQYF
TGTGCTAGTGGTTCCTACCTCCGGGGGGGACAGAGCACAGATACGCAGTATTTT
>TRBJ1-2|NA|TRBV20-1|few
CSARSIGGYTF
TGCAGTGCTAGGAGCATAGGTGGCTACACCTTC
>TRBJ2-7|TRBD1|TRBV9|many
CASSVGGTVVSYEQYF
TGTGCCAGCAGCGTAGGTGGGACAGTTGTTTCCTACGAGCAGTACTTC
>TRBJ1-2|TRBD1|TRBV29-1|few
CSVGTGLGGYTF
TGCAGCGTAGGGACAGGGCTGGGTGGCTACACCTTC
>TRBJ2-2|NA|TRBV7-2|many
CASSLGRGRAGELFF
TGTGCCAGCAGCTTAGGCCGGGGAAGAGCCGGGGAGCTGTTTTTT
>TRBJ2-1|TRBD2|TRBV5-1|many
CASSLGTSGSYNEQFF
TGCGCCAGCAGCTTGGGGACTAGCGGTTCCTACAATGAGCAGTTCTTC
>TRBJ1-2|NA|TRBV12-3/TRBV12-4|many
CASSLDNQFYGYTF
TGTGCCAGCAGTCTCGACAACCAGTTTTATGGCTACACCTTC
>TRBJ1-6|NA|TRBV20-1|many
CSARVGGQPNSPLHF
TGCAGTGCTAGAGTAGGCGGGCAGCCTAATTCACCCCTCCACTTT
>TRBJ2-7|NA|TRBV20-1|NA
CSGYWRGPSYEQYF
TGCAGTGGGTATTGGCGGGGGCCCTCCTACGAGCAGTACTTC
>TRBJ1-1|TRBD1|TRBV6-5|NA
CASIQGTNTEAFF
TGTGCCAGCATACAGGGGACGAACACTGAAGCTTTCTTT
>TRBJ1-2|NA|TRBV19|many
CASSTQETARYGYTF
TGTGCCAGTAGTACCCAAGAGACAGCACGCTATGGCTACACCTTC
>TRBJ2-5|NA|TRBV5-1|NA
CASSLDGFPGTQYF
TGCGCCAGCAGCTTGGATGGGTTCCCCGGGACCCAGTACTTC
>TRBJ2-2|TRBD2|TRBV6-1|NA
CASSVAGGGTGELFF
TGTGCCAGCAGTGTTGCGGGGGGCGGCACCGGGGAGCTGTTTTTT
>TRBJ2-7|NA|TRBV11-2|few
CASSFVRSYEQYF
TGTGCCAGCAGCTTTGTCAGATCCTACGAGCAGTACTTC
>TRBJ2-5|NA|TRBV7-3|few
CASSFQTQETQYF
TGTGCCAGCAGTTTTCAAACTCAAGAGACCCAGTACTTC
>TRBJ1-1|NA|TRBV29-1|NA
CSVEYGGVGTEAFF
TGCAGCGTTGAATACGGAGGGGTAGGAACTGAAGCTTTCTTT
>TRBJ1-2|NA|TRBV21-1|NA
CASSKGVFRRKTYYGYTF
TGTGCCAGCAGCAAAGGAGTCTTCAGGCGGAAGACGTACTATGGCTACACCTTC
>TRBJ2-2|NA|TRBV11-3|NA
CASSPGGAGNTGELFF
TGTGCCAGCAGCCCCGGGGGCGCGGGTAACACCGGGGAGCTGTTTTTT
>TRBJ1-4|NA|TRBV6-6|many
CASHRPEVNEKLFF
TGTGCCAGCCACCGACCGGAGGTTAATGAAAAACTGTTTTTT
>TRBJ2-3|TRBD2|TRBV7-2|NA
CASSQAGADTQYF
TGTGCCAGCAGCCAGGCGGGGGCAGATACGCAGTATTTT
>TRBJ1-1|NA|TRBV10-1|many
CASSEYGEMAEAFF
TGCGCCAGCAGTGAGTATGGGGAAATGGCTGAAGCTTTCTTT
>TRBJ2-2|TRBD1|TRBV5-4|many
CASSLDRASGELFF
TGTGCCAGCAGCCTAGACAGGGCATCCGGGGAGCTGTTTTTT
>TRBJ2-6|NA|TRBV18|many
CASSPLGLTGANVLTF
TGTGCCAGCTCACCACTTGGGCTCACTGGGGCCAACGTCCTGACTTTC
>TRBJ2-3|TRBD2|TRBV14|many
CASSQRLGRVTDTQYF
TGTGCCAGCAGCCAACGACTAGGGAGGGTGACAGATACGCAGTATTTT
>TRBJ2-3|TRBD2|TRBV7-9|NA
CASTLGRASGYTDTQYF
TGTGCCAGCACCCTCGGCCGGGCTAGCGGTTACACAGATACGCAGTATTTT
>TRBJ1-4|TRBD1|TRBV20-1|NA
CSARDRGEKLFF
TGCAGTGCCAGGGACAGGGGTGAAAAACTGTTTTTT
>TRBJ1-2|NA|TRBV20-1|NA
CSAAFGGRHGYTF
TGCAGTGCCGCCTTCGGGGGACGACATGGCTACACCTTC
>TRBJ1-4|TRBD1|TRBV9|NA
CASSVATGINEKLFF
TGTGCCAGCAGCGTAGCGACAGGGATTAATGAAAAACTGTTTTTT
>TRBJ2-5|NA|TRBV18|few
CASSRLGFQETQYF
TGTGCCAGCTCGCGCCTAGGGTTTCAAGAGACCCAGTACTTC
>TRBJ2-1|NA|TRBV20-1|NA
CSARSGLSINEQFF
TGCAGTGCTAGAAGTGGGCTATCTATTAATGAGCAGTTCTTC
>TRBJ2-3|NA|TRBV3-1|few
CASSPPKTADTQYF
TGTGCCAGCAGCCCCCCGAAGACGGCGGATACGCAGTATTTT
>TRBJ1-2|NA|TRBV12-3/TRBV12-4|many
CASSHRGGSYGYTF
TGTGCCAGCAGTCATCGCGGCGGGAGCTATGGCTACACCTTC
>TRBJ1-2|NA|TRBV28|few
CASSSDYGEINYGYTF
TGTGCCAGCAGTTCAGATTACGGAGAAATTAACTATGGCTACACCTTC
>TRBJ2-3|NA|TRBV27|NA
CASSLPAKGNTDTQYF
TGTGCCAGCAGCCTCCCCGCGAAGGGGAATACAGATACGCAGTATTTT